Below, 4 T cell receptor beta chains from the same sample are listed, as sequenced in a study of cytomegalovirus exposure and HLA in healthy donors. Sequencing used immunoSEQ multiplex PCR; TCRdb keeps in-frame clones, though not all of them. The sample consists of 95,000 to 150,000 clones, 88% of them appearing once. The sequencing sample was made of PBMCs. All receptors derive from a woman between 18 and 30 years old in good health and CMV-seropositive.

The chain links TRBV7-2 to TRBJ1-1; D unresolved. The CDR3 runs to 14 residues. Looked up from germline, CDR1 is SGHTA and CDR2 is FQGNSA. V lost 1 base and J 2 bases, leaving 8 bases between the germline ends. The CDR3, as DNA: TGTGCCAGCAGCTTAGGAGTAGCTAACACTGAAGCTTTCTTT. Its translation is CASSLGVANTEAFF.

This clone was detected once. CDR3 nucleotides: TGTGCCAGCAGCTTAGAGGCAGGGGTCACTGAAGCTTTCTTT. As protein: CASSLEAGVTEAFF. V gene TRBV7-9 combines with J gene TRBJ1-1; TRBD1 is a possible D gene (6 bases). V was clipped by 1 base and J by 4 bases, with 10 bases between them. This CDR3 is 14 amino acids long. Germline V gene sequence: CDR1 SEHNR, CDR2 FQNEAQ (reference sequence).

The chain links TRBV5-1 to TRBJ1-1, with a weak D call TRBD1 (5 bases). The CDR3 spans 13 residues. CDR1 and CDR2 from the germline V gene are SGHRS and YFSETQ. With 6 bases removed from V and 5 bases from J, the gap between germline ends came to 14 bases. CDR3 nucleotides: TGCGCCAGCATATCTGAGGGGAGGACTGAAGCTTTCTTT. It translates to CASISEGRTEAFF.

A single count supports this clone. The gene calls are TRBV7-2 and TRBJ1-2; 10 bases line up with TRBD1. This CDR3 region has 17 residues. Germline CDR1 SGHTA, CDR2 FQGNSA. With V trimmed by 5 bases and J by 0 bases, 9 bases remained unmatched. CDR3 region: CASSHRDRGFANYGYTF. In nucleotides, the CDR3 is TGTGCCAGCAGCCACCGGGACAGGGGTTTCGCTAACTATGGCTACACCTTC. The complete variable domain, with remaining parts taken from reference TRBV7-2 and TRBJ1-2, reads GAGVSQSPSNKVTEKGKDVELRCDPISGHTALYWYRQSLGQGLEFLIYFQGNSAPDKSGLPSDRFSAERTGGSVSTLTIQRTQQEDSAVYLCASSHRDRGFANYGYTFGSGTRLTVV.